The entry below describes one TCR beta chain. Germline V gene sequence: CDR1 LNHDA, CDR2 SQIVND (reference sequence). The CDR3 runs to 18 residues. The J segment lost 1 base and the V segment lost 6 bases, leaving 9 bases of the junction unmatched. The sample belongs to a study of blood T cell repertoires in COVID-19. TCRdb's table, derived via immunoSEQ multiplex PCR, lists solely in-frame clones and lacks some. The sample has tens of thousands of clones; roughly four fifths are singletons. The TCR was taken from a woman aged 55 to 70 with acute or convalescent COVID-19. J is TRBJ2-3 and V is TRBV19, with 14 bases lining up with TRBD2. Sequencing input: peripheral blood. Here the CDR3 reads CASSPARLAGGRTDTQYF. The DNA of the CDR3 is TGTGCCAGTAGCCCCGCACGACTAGCGGGAGGGCGCACAGATACGCAGTATTTT. The full variable domain, in which reference TRBV19 and TRBJ2-3 provide the parts outside the CDR3, is DGGITQSPKYLFRKEGQNVTLSCEQNLNHDAMYWYRQDPGQGLRLIYYSQIVNDFQKGDIAEGYSVSREKKESFPLTVTSAQKNPTAFYLCASSPARLAGGRTDTQYFGPGTRLTVL.